These 25 T cell receptor beta chains were sequenced from one sample in a study of T-cell memory formation after mild COVID-19. TCRdb itself ran the 5' RACE reads through MiXCR, one entry per CDR3 protein. The repertoire holds several thousand distinct CDR3 sequences, 15% to 20% seen once, with approximately 2.1% in the top ten. The source material was PBMCs or a T cell subset sorted from them (not recorded which). The receptors derive from an adult who had mild COVID-19 (a few samples of this study predate the infection). Cell type and time point are not known.

This clonotype is medium-sized (0.01 to 0.1%) within its sample. The V gene is TRBV5-1, the J gene TRBJ1-1, with 7 nucleotides matching TRBD1. V dropped 2 bases and J dropped 4; count of bases not matched to a gene: 2. Germline V lookup: CDR1 SGHRS, CDR2 YFSETQ. The CDR3 spans 13 residues. The CDR3 nucleotides are TGCGCCAGCAGCTTCAGGGGGAGCACTGAAGCTTTCTTT. It yields the protein CASSFRGSTEAFF.

V usage is TRBV27 and J usage is TRBJ2-1; the match to TRBD2 covers 7 bases. Trimming at V came to 5 bases and at J to 3 bases, leaving 7 bases not matched to a gene. The CDR3 loop spans 15 amino acids. Per the germline V gene, CDR1 is MNHEY and CDR2 is SMNVEV (reference sequence). Here the CDR3 reads CASSLSAGNYNEQFF. In DNA form, the CDR3 reads TGTGCCAGCAGTCTCTCAGCGGGGAACTACAATGAGCAGTTCTTC.

This clonotype ranks as medium-sized. The chain is built from TRBV7-9 and TRBJ2-7; 9 bases are shared with TRBD1. The CDR3 sequence is 15 residues long. With V trimmed by 0 bases and J by 1 base, 1 base remained unmatched. Germline values: CDR1 SEHNR, CDR2 FQNEAQ (reference sequence). The CDR3 DNA follows: TGTGCCAGCAGCTTAGCGGGACAGGGTTCCTACGAGCAGTACGTC. Translating gives CASSLAGQGSYEQYV.

J is TRBJ2-5 and V is TRBV6-2 or TRBV6-3; tentatively, D is TRBD2 (6 bases). Germline loops: CDR1 MNHEY, CDR2 SVGEGT. Trimming left V 6 bases short and J 2 bases short, with 13 bases between. The CDR3 covers 14 residues. CDR3 nucleotides: TGTGCCAGCAGAGGGTTAGCGGATCAAGAGACCCAGTACTTC. The encoded protein is CASRGLADQETQYF.

This clonotype is medium-sized within its sample. The chain combines TRBV7-8 with TRBJ2-7; D could derive from TRBD1 or TRBD2 (5 bases each). Germline-derived CDR1 and CDR2 are SGHVS and FQNEAQ. Between the trimmed V and J ends, which lost 4 bases and 0 bases, there was a span of 13 bases. The CDR3 is 15 amino acids. The CDR3 reads CASSSRGPSSYEQYV. The CDR3 nucleotides read TGTGCCAGCAGCTCCCGGGGACCGAGCTCCTACGAGCAGTACGTC.

This clonotype qualifies as medium-sized (0.01 to 0.1%). V usage is TRBV12-3 or TRBV12-4 and J usage is TRBJ1-5, with 7 nucleotides matching TRBD1. CDR3 length: 14 residues. The V and J ends lost 3 bases and 6 bases, in that order; junction bases with no gene match: 5. CDR3 residues: CASSFRDSGQPQHF. Here the CDR3 DNA reads TGTGCCAGCAGTTTCAGGGACAGCGGTCAGCCCCAGCATTTT.

The rearrangement links TRBV11-3 to TRBJ2-1; 10 positions agree with TRBD1. Germline CDR1 is SGHNT and CDR2 is YENEEA. This CDR3 has 14 residues. V dropped 5 bases and J dropped 7; count of bases not matched to a gene: 5. The CDR3 region has the DNA TGTGCCAGCAGCCCGAGGACAGGGGGGAATGAGCAGTTCTTC. It translates to CASSPRTGGNEQFF. The variable domain in full, with the rest retrieved from reference TRBV11-3 and TRBJ2-1, is EAGVVQSPRYKIIEKKQPVAFWCNPISGHNTLYWYLQNLGQGPELLIRYENEEAVDDSQLPKDRFSAERLKGVDSTLKIQPAELGDSAVYLCASSPRTGGNEQFFGPGTRLTVL.

This rearrangement joins TRBV4-3 to TRBJ1-4; D unclear. V was trimmed by 1 base and J by 8 bases, leaving 14 bases between them. This CDR3 spans 15 amino acids. CDR1 LGHNA and CDR2 YSLEER come from the germline V gene. Here the CDR3 reads CASSQGSSPGEKLFF. The DNA of the CDR3 is TGCGCCAGCAGCCAAGGGTCGTCGCCTGGGGAAAAACTGTTTTTT.

Ten or more counts support this clonotype. This chain joins TRBV7-9 and TRBJ1-1, with 8 bases fitting TRBD1. Germline CDR1 and CDR2: SEHNR and FQNEAQ (reference sequence). This CDR3 spans 16 amino acids. Losses at the gene ends were 10 bases for V and 0 bases for J; bases not matched to a gene: 13. The CDR3 DNA sequence: TGTGCCACGGTCCGTGGGACAGGCTACATGAACACTGAAGCTTTCTTT. This codes for CATVRGTGYMNTEAFF.

This clonotype is categorized as medium-sized. The J gene is TRBJ2-1, the V gene TRBV9; D might be TRBD1 (6 bases). Germline CDR1 and CDR2: SGDLS and YYNGEE. The CDR3 consists of 15 residues. Trimming pared 0 bases from V and 2 bases from J, leaving 9 bases between. The CDR3 DNA is TGTGCCAGCAGCGTAGTGGGGGCCACCTACAATGAGCAGTTCTTC. Its protein is CASSVVGATYNEQFF.

This clonotype was found once. The CDR3, as DNA: TGTGCCAGCAGTTTTTCTGGGGGGACCCAGTACTTC. Translated: CASSFSGGTQYF. The rearrangement uses TRBV28 and TRBJ2-5; perhaps D is TRBD1 or TRBD2 (5 bases each). V was clipped by 3 bases and J by 7 bases, with 9 bases between them. This CDR3 region has 12 residues. CDR1 and CDR2 from the germline V gene are MDHEN and SYDVKM.

By share, this clonotype ranks as medium-sized. The rearrangement links TRBV7-9 to TRBJ2-2, with TRBD2 matching over 12 bases. Germline lookup yields CDR1 SEHNR and CDR2 FQNEAQ (reference sequence). There are 15 residues in the CDR3. Unmatched junction bases numbered 4, after V lost 7 bases and J lost 4 bases. The CDR3 nucleotides read TGTGCCAGCATCATGACTAGCGGGGGCACCGGGGAGCTGTTTTTT. This encodes CASIMTSGGTGELFF.

This clonotype is classed as medium-sized. The J gene is TRBJ2-7, the V gene TRBV10-3, with D hard to call. Germline V CDR1 and CDR2: ENHRY, SYGVKD. V was shortened by 11 bases and J by 3 bases, with 17 bases between the two germline ends. The CDR3 contains 13 residues. CDR3 coding DNA: TGTGCCGCAGGACGGACGGGTGACTACGAGCAGTACTTC. This gives the protein CAAGRTGDYEQYF.

By sample fraction, this clonotype is medium-sized. The chain couples TRBV11-2 to TRBJ2-1; D uncertain. Germline values: CDR1 SGHAT, CDR2 FQNNGV. The CDR3 length is 13 residues. Trimming cost V 2 bases and J 10 bases, with 12 bases left between them. CDR3 sequence: CASSLTSPYEQFF. In DNA, the CDR3 is TGTGCCAGCAGCTTAACCTCCCCGTACGAGCAGTTCTTC.

The V gene is TRBV24-1, the J gene TRBJ2-3; a possible D gene is TRBD1 (6 bases). Germline V lookup: CDR1 KGHDR, CDR2 SFDVKD. Trimming removed 4 bases from V and 4 bases from J, with 11 bases in between. CDR3 length equals 14 residues. The CDR3 region is CATSDHDRSDTQYF. The DNA for the CDR3 is TGTGCCACCAGTGACCATGACAGGTCAGATACGCAGTATTTT.

In this sample, this clonotype is medium-sized. J is TRBJ1-1 and V is TRBV27; the D gene is possibly TRBD1 (5 bases). The CDR3 runs 13 residues. Per germline, CDR1 MNHEY and CDR2 SMNVEV (reference sequence). V was trimmed by 5 bases and J by 4 bases, leaving 11 bases between them. The DNA for the CDR3 is TGTGCCAGCAGTATAGGGGACGGCACTGAAGCTTTCTTT. It yields the protein CASSIGDGTEAFF.

Judged by abundance, this clonotype is medium-sized. V is TRBV4-1 and J is TRBJ2-3, with D possibly matching TRBD1 (6 bases). The CDR3 covers 15 residues. V was cut by 0 bases and J by 0 bases, with 7 bases left in between. CDR1 is MGHRA, CDR2 YSYEKL, per germline. Here the CDR3 reads CASSQEQGSTDTQYF. The DNA of the CDR3 is TGCGCCAGCAGCCAAGAACAGGGTAGCACAGATACGCAGTATTTT.

By sample fraction, this clonotype is medium-sized. The V call is TRBV6-5, the J call TRBJ2-6; possibly TRBD1 for D (6 bases). Germline CDR1 MNHEY, CDR2 SVGAGI. The germline V and J ends were trimmed by 6 bases and 2 bases, with 8 bases remaining between them. This CDR3 has 14 residues. In nucleotides, the CDR3 is TGTGCCAGCAGCTGGGGGCCTGGGGCCAACGTCCTGACTTTC. It specifies CASSWGPGANVLTF.

This clonotype is classed as medium-sized (0.01 to 0.1%). The chain carries TRBV19 and TRBJ2-3; possible D gene TRBD1, 6 bases. CDR1 is LNHDA, CDR2 SQIVND, per germline (reference sequence). Trimming stripped 8 bases from V and 1 base from J, with 13 bases between. The CDR3 runs 14 residues. This CDR3 reads CASATGLGTDTQYF. The CDR3 DNA reads TGTGCCAGTGCCACAGGGCTGGGCACAGATACGCAGTATTTT.

Within the sample, this clonotype is medium-sized. CDR3: CATSGSLGPGETQYF. The CDR3 bases are TGTGCCACCAGCGGAAGTCTCGGACCGGGAGAGACCCAGTACTTC. The V and J genes are TRBV15 and TRBJ2-5; D not certain. CDR1 and CDR2 (germline): LNHNV, YYDKDF (reference sequence). V was clipped by 5 bases and J by 4 bases, with 17 bases between them. The CDR3 spans 15 residues. The full variable domain, its missing parts supplied by reference TRBV15 and TRBJ2-5, is DAMVIQNPRYQVTQFGKPVTLSCSQTLNHNVMYWYQQKSSQAPKLLFHYYDKDFNNEADTPDNFQSRRPNTSFCFLDIRSPGLGDTAMYLCATSGSLGPGETQYFGPGTRLLVL.

By proportion, this clonotype is medium-sized. The chain uses TRBV24-1 and TRBJ2-1; D call uncertain. The CDR3 is 13 residues long. V was shortened by 5 bases and J by 6 bases, with 10 bases between the two germline ends. Germline assignment: CDR1 KGHDR and CDR2 SFDVKD. This CDR3 reads CATSGPGINEQFF. The DNA for the CDR3 is TGTGCCACCAGTGGCCCGGGCATCAATGAGCAGTTCTTC.

This clonotype is categorized as medium-sized. At one end the junction does not follow the germline gene, possibly because of a read error. This rearrangement joins TRBV5-1 to TRBJ2-1, with TRBD2 matching 7 bases. The CDR3 is 15 residues long. Germline V lookup: CDR1 SGHRS, CDR2 YFSETQ. The DNA of the CDR3 is TGCGCAAGCAGCTCAAGGGCGGGGGTCATAGATGAGCAGTTCTTC. Encoded protein: CASSSRAGVIDEQFF.

This clonotype is medium-sized by share. The chain recombines TRBV6-2 or TRBV6-3 with TRBJ2-5; D might be TRBD1 (7 bases). V lost 2 bases and J lost 0, with 10 bases in between. The CDR3 has 15 amino acids. CDR1 is MNHEY, CDR2 SVGEGT, per germline. The CDR3 loop reads CASSYPRGDQETQYF. The CDR3 DNA reads TGTGCCAGCAGTTACCCCAGGGGGGACCAAGAGACCCAGTACTTC.

This clonotype is labeled as medium-sized. The V call is TRBV19, the J call TRBJ2-7, with TRBD2 identical over 7 bases. Germline V gene sequence: CDR1 LNHDA, CDR2 SQIVND (reference sequence). The length of the CDR3 is 13 residues. V trimming: 6 bases; J trimming: 2 bases; junction bases outside the gene matches: 4. The CDR3 coding sequence is TGTGCCAGTAGCTCGGGGGGACCCTACGAGCAGTACTTC. It specifies CASSSGGPYEQYF.

By sample share, this clonotype is medium-sized. The rearrangement joins TRBV20-1 to TRBJ2-5, with 11 nucleotides matching TRBD1. From germline, CDR1 is DFQATT and CDR2 SNEGSKA (reference sequence). V was pared by 5 bases and J by 0 bases, with 2 bases of the junction left unmatched. The CDR3 consists of 14 residues. The CDR3, as DNA: TGCAGTGCTGGGGACAGGGGGTACCAAGAGACCCAGTACTTC. Its translation: CSAGDRGYQETQYF.